A single sample is the source of the 21 T cell receptor beta chains below, sequenced in a study of vaccination and CD4 T cells after COVID-19. Oncomine TCR Beta short-read sequencing was applied to DNA from cultured CD4+ T cells. Each CDR3 protein is one row after TCRdb ran MiXCR on the PCR reads. Here the sample spans around 20,000 distinct CDR3 sequences, 50% to 70% being singletons. These receptors' antigens are unknown. Treatment in this sample: roughly 10-day PBMC culture with coronavirus spike peptide pools or control peptides (ViraFEST assay). Sequencing used CD4+ T cells from blood, cultured in vitro, obtained after SARS-CoV-2 vaccination. The receptor source for this set is a human donor who had recovered from COVID-19.

This clonotype was counted between two and nine times. The chain is built from TRBV19 and TRBJ1-1; tentative D call: TRBD1 (5 bases). Germline loops: CDR1 LNHDA, CDR2 SQIVND (reference sequence). V was cut by 3 bases and J by 3 bases, with 8 bases left in between. The CDR3 runs 13 residues. Here the CDR3 reads CASSISGDTEAFF. The CDR3 DNA reads TGTGCCAGTAGTATCTCGGGGGACACTGAAGCTTTCTTT.

In its sample, this clonotype was seen a few times. The chain links TRBV7-8 to TRBJ2-5; no definite D call. The germline V gene encodes CDR1 SGHVS and CDR2 FQNEAQ. This CDR3 comprises 14 residues. V was pared by 4 bases and J by 5 bases, with 14 bases between. The CDR3 bases are TGTGCCAGCAGCTCAGACTCCTCGAGTGAGACCCAGTACTTC. This codes for CASSSDSSSETQYF.

This clonotype is categorized as medium-sized. The chain recombines TRBV27 with TRBJ1-5, with D hard to call. CDR3 length: 13 residues. V was cut by 5 bases and J by 6 bases, with 11 bases left in between. Germline V lookup: CDR1 MNHEY, CDR2 SMNVEV (reference sequence). CDR3 region: CASSLALFQPQHF. The CDR3 nucleotides are TGTGCCAGCAGTCTCGCCCTATTTCAGCCCCAGCATTTT.

This clonotype was seen a few times. The chain couples TRBV7-3 to TRBJ1-1, with 9 bases matching TRBD1. V gave up 5 bases and J gave up 4 bases; unmatched junction bases: 2. The germline V gene encodes CDR1 SGHTA and CDR2 FQGTGA. This CDR3 spans 13 amino acids. The CDR3 sequence is CASSPTGGTEAFF. The CDR3 DNA reads TGTGCCAGCAGCCCGACAGGGGGCACTGAAGCTTTCTTT.

The chain carries TRBV2 and TRBJ1-5, with TRBD1 identical over 8 bases. CDR3 length: 16 residues. Germline V lookup: CDR1 SNHLY, CDR2 FYNNEI. V shed 2 bases and J 4 bases; nucleotides not matched to a gene: 7. CDR3 residues: CASSEQGARSNQPQHF. Written as DNA, the CDR3 is TGTGCCAGCAGTGAACAGGGGGCGAGAAGTAATCAGCCCCAGCATTTT.

The chain has TRBV12-3 or TRBV12-4 and TRBJ1-5; unclear D gene. The germline V and J ends were trimmed by 3 bases and 8 bases, with 8 bases remaining between them. The length of the CDR3 is 12 residues. The CDR3 region has the DNA TGTGCCAGCAGTTTGGACTGGAAGCCCCAGCATTTT. Translated, it gives CASSLDWKPQHF.

The chain employs TRBV14 and TRBJ1-1; D ambiguous. Germline V lookup: CDR1 SGHDN, CDR2 FVKESK. V was pared by 1 base and J by 1 base, with 13 bases between. CDR3 length: 16 residues. The CDR3: CASSQVLGKGNTEAFF. DNA of the CDR3: TGTGCCAGCAGCCAAGTCTTAGGGAAGGGGAACACTGAAGCTTTCTTT.

This clonotype was observed a handful of times. The chain joins TRBV25-1 to TRBJ1-5; D remains unclear. Trimming cost V 2 bases and J 7 bases, with 6 bases left between them. The CDR3 has 12 amino acids. Per the germline V gene, CDR1 is MGHDK and CDR2 is SYGVNS. CDR3 bases: TGTGCCAGCAGTGAAACGGGCCAGCCCCAGCATTTT. This sequence encodes CASSETGQPQHF.

The gene calls are TRBV20-1 and TRBJ1-1; 7 nucleotides line up with TRBD1. The CDR3 has 13 amino acids. Germline CDR1 and CDR2: DFQATT and SNEGSKA (reference sequence). V shed 6 bases and J 1 base; nucleotides not matched to a gene: 5. DNA of the CDR3: TGCAGTGCGGTTCGGGACAGGAACACTGAAGCTTTCTTT. Translating it yields CSAVRDRNTEAFF.

This clonotype was seen a handful of times. V gene TRBV19 combines with J gene TRBJ1-5, with 8 bases aligning to TRBD1. Germline loops: CDR1 LNHDA, CDR2 SQIVND (reference sequence). This CDR3 has 13 residues. With V trimmed by 8 bases and J by 6 bases, 6 bases remained unmatched. CDR3 sequence (DNA): TGTGCCAGTCGCGAACAGGGGGGTCAGCCCCAGCATTTT. Translating gives CASREQGGQPQHF. Full variable domain (missing parts from reference TRBV19 and TRBJ1-5): DGGITQSPKYLFRKEGQNVTLSCEQNLNHDAMYWYRQDPGQGLRLIYYSQIVNDFQKGDIAEGYSVSREKKESFPLTVTSAQKNPTAFYLCASREQGGQPQHFGDGTRLSIL.

This chain uses TRBV11-2 with TRBJ1-5, with a possible D match to TRBD1 (5 bases). The CDR3 loop spans 15 amino acids. Per the germline V gene, CDR1 is SGHAT and CDR2 is FQNNGV. The V and J ends lost 5 bases and 1 base respectively, with 12 bases between them. CDR3 protein: CASSPSGGSNQPQHF. The CDR3 coding sequence is TGTGCCAGCAGCCCATCTGGGGGAAGCAATCAGCCCCAGCATTTT.

This chain uses TRBV12-3 or TRBV12-4 with TRBJ2-2; TRBD1 matches at 11 bases. After removal of 8 bases from V and 8 bases from J, the junction contained 4 bases not matched to a gene. CDR3 length: 13 amino acids. DNA of the CDR3: TGTGCCAGCGGGACAGGGGGTTTAGGGGAGCTGTTTTTT. This encodes CASGTGGLGELFF.

The V and J genes are TRBV21-1 and TRBJ1-6; the D segment call TRBD1 is taken from the table without a DNA check. TRBV21-1 is termed a pseudogene. CDR3 length equals 17 residues. DNA for the CDR3: TGTGCCAGCAGCAAAGGGGACAGGGGCGGCTATAATTCACCCCTCCACTTT. This sequence encodes CASSKGDRGGYNSPLHF.

The genes are TRBV7-9 and TRBJ2-3; 7 bases match TRBD1. V lost 5 bases and J lost 4; bases outside the gene matches: 6. Per the germline V gene, CDR1 is SEHNR and CDR2 is FQNEAQ (reference sequence). The CDR3 totals 14 residues. The CDR3 nucleotides are TGTGCCAGCAGCCCACAGGGGAGCCCAGATACGCAGTATTTT. It translates to CASSPQGSPDTQYF.

This clonotype is a singleton in its sample. The chain couples TRBV9 to TRBJ2-5; 7 bases are shared with TRBD1. The trim removed 2 bases at V and 5 bases at J, leaving 3 bases unmatched. Germline-derived CDR1 and CDR2 are SGDLS and YYNGEE. This CDR3 is built from 13 residues. The CDR3 region is CASSVQGDETQYF. CDR3 DNA: TGTGCCAGCAGCGTCCAGGGGGATGAGACCCAGTACTTC.

The CDR3 coding sequence is TGTGCCAGTAGCCCCCCAGGGGTTGAGACCCAGTACTTC. It specifies CASSPPGVETQYF. V is TRBV19 and J is TRBJ2-5; a weak D match, TRBD1 (6 bases). Germline V gene data show CDR1 as LNHDA and CDR2 as SQIVND (reference sequence). V lost 6 bases and J 5 bases, leaving 13 bases between the germline ends. There are 13 residues in the CDR3.

The genes are TRBV5-4 and TRBJ1-1; 10 bases agree with TRBD1. The length of the CDR3 is 15 residues. The trim removed 6 bases at V and 5 bases at J, leaving 10 bases unmatched. The germline V gene encodes CDR1 SGHNT and CDR2 YYREEE (reference sequence). In DNA, the CDR3 is TGTGCCAGCACCACTGAGACAGGGGGCTCGACTGAAGCTTTCTTT. This translates into CASTTETGGSTEAFF.

This clonotype turned up a few times. The chain combines TRBV6-5 with TRBJ2-5; 15 bases align to TRBD2. The CDR3 is 16 amino acids. Trimming at V came to 4 bases and at J to 5 bases, leaving 5 bases not matched to a gene. Per germline, CDR1 MNHEY and CDR2 SVGAGI. CDR3 DNA sequence: TGTGCCAGCAGTTCTGGACTAGCGGGGGGGATGGAGACCCAGTACTTC. It yields the protein CASSSGLAGGMETQYF.

This clonotype was found a few times. The chain couples TRBV15 to TRBJ2-3, with 8 bases fitting TRBD2. V trimming: 3 bases; J trimming: 6 bases; junction bases outside the gene matches: 11. Germline values: CDR1 LNHNV, CDR2 YYDKDF (reference sequence). The CDR3 covers 16 residues. The CDR3 here is CATSRKPGLVGDTQYF. CDR3 DNA sequence: TGTGCCACCAGCAGGAAACCGGGACTAGTGGGGGATACGCAGTATTTT. Together with reference TRBV15 and TRBJ2-3, the CDR3 gives the full variable domain: DAMVIQNPRYQVTQFGKPVTLSCSQTLNHNVMYWYQQKSSQAPKLLFHYYDKDFNNEADTPDNFQSRRPNTSFCFLDIRSPGLGDTAMYLCATSRKPGLVGDTQYFGPGTRLTVL.

This rearrangement joins TRBV24-1 to TRBJ1-1; D perhaps matches TRBD1 (6 bases). V was shortened by 7 bases and J by 6 bases, with 8 bases between the two germline ends. Germline V gene sequence: CDR1 KGHDR, CDR2 SFDVKD. The CDR3 runs to 11 residues. In DNA form, the CDR3 reads TGTGCCACCAGGTCAGGGGCTGAAGCTTTCTTT. Protein product: CATRSGAEAFF.

The V gene is TRBV11-2, the J gene TRBJ1-6; D may be TRBD1 (5 bases). Germline V gene data show CDR1 as SGHAT and CDR2 as FQNNGV. The CDR3 sequence is 14 residues long. The ends were cut back, 5 bases at V and 7 bases at J, with 12 bases in the middle. This CDR3 reads CASSRGAGNSPLHF. The CDR3 nucleotides read TGTGCCAGCAGCCGAGGGGCCGGGAATTCACCCCTCCACTTT.